A single T cell receptor (beta chain) is shown here with its context. Its antigen is unidentified. Germline V gene data show CDR1 as LNHDA and CDR2 as SQIVND (reference sequence). This CDR3 comprises 14 residues. The ends were cut back, 8 bases at V and 0 bases at J, with 13 bases in the middle. This record comes from a study of T cells in Graves' hyperthyroidism and ophthalmopathy. Study details: Initial diagnosis, before any treatment, was when peripheral blood was collected. Study results and limitations: Patients with ophthalmopathy were separated from those with stable hyperthyroidism by a 13 V-J model.

Amplification of TCR beta CDR3 regions was performed using RNA transcripts as template. HTBI primers were employed in a first-round RT-PCR of the TCR CDR3. TCRdb fed the multiplex PCR reads into MiXCR, producing one record per CDR3 protein. The repertoire has 500,000 or so distinct CDR3 sequences, roughly 15% of them found once; the top ten carry approximately 15%. At least 3 on the Clinical Activity Score was recorded for ophthalmopathy patients, who also had NOSPECS grade at least 4 and duration under 3 months. The study left out patients who had uncontrolled infection, other autoimmune disease, pregnancy or lactation.

This clonotype was sampled from a young woman with Graves' ophthalmopathy. The chain recombines TRBV19 with TRBJ1-1; D ambiguous. Sequencing input: blood. The CDR3 protein is CASFPTPMNTEAFF. The CDR3 nucleotides are TGTGCCAGTTTTCCGACACCCATGAACACTGAAGCTTTCTTT.